This TCR beta chain comes out of a study of OX40 agonist ivuxolimab in advanced cancers. The wider study: Ivuxolimab doses were 0.01, 0.1, 0.3, 1.5, 3 or 10 mg/kg every 2 weeks. At around 83% male, the cohort had a mean age of approximately 60 years, ranging from roughly 20 to 79.

Produced via immunoSEQ multiplex PCR; TCRdb's table is partial and in-frame only. The data show around 53,000 clones, approximately 75% seen once. CDR3 length equals 12 residues. The germline V gene encodes CDR1 SGHDT and CDR2 YYEEEE. V lost 2 bases to trimming and J lost 6 bases, with 6 bases between them. About this clone: Its antigen is as yet unknown.

Regarding the study as a whole: In general, CD8+ T cells held more expanded clones than CD4+ did, on average. The study found among the lowest clonal expansion in partial responders at 0.1-3.0 mg/kg.

This receptor was obtained from an adult with an advanced solid tumor such as melanoma, head and neck, liver or kidney cancer. The V gene is TRBV5-6, the J gene TRBJ1-5; no clear D gene. Sequencing was performed on CD4+ or CD8+ T cells sorted from blood, taken in a trial of the OX40 agonist ivuxolimab. CDR3 DNA sequence: TGTGCCAGCAGCTTAGTGGGTCAGCCCCAGCATTTT. This gives the protein CASSLVGQPQHF.